The 18 T cell receptor beta chains below come from one sample, sequenced in a study of T cells in Graves' hyperthyroidism and ophthalmopathy. RNA transcripts yielded amplified TCR beta CDR3 regions. The TCR CDR3 was amplified in a first-round RT-PCR using the HTBI primer set. TCRdb reprocessed the multiplex PCR reads via MiXCR and lists one record per CDR3 protein. The sample has 650,000 to 800,000 distinct CDR3 sequences; less than 45% are singletons. The material sequenced was peripheral blood or thyroid tissue (not recorded which). The receptors originated from an adult man with Graves' disease, either hyperthyroidism or ophthalmopathy (not recorded which).

This clonotype has a count of ten or more. The chain has TRBV10-3 and TRBJ2-7, with 11 bases that match TRBD2. The CDR3 is made up of 12 amino acids. Germline V lookup: CDR1 ENHRY, CDR2 SYGVKD. The V and J ends lost 9 bases and 4 bases, in that order; junction bases with no gene match: 2. The CDR3 spells CAITSGSYEQYF. CDR3 sequence (DNA): TGTGCCATTACTAGCGGGAGTTACGAGCAGTACTTC.

The rearrangement joins TRBV2 to TRBJ2-6, with D uncertain. This CDR3 has 13 amino acids. Trimming shortened V by 6 bases and J by 10 bases, and 13 bases separated the two germline ends. The germline V gene has CDR1 SNHLY and CDR2 FYNNEI. The DNA for the CDR3 is TGTGCCAGCAGCCAAGATAAGGCAAACGTCCTGACTTTC. Its translation is CASSQDKANVLTF. Supplemented by reference TRBV2 and TRBJ2-6, the full variable domain reads EPEVTQTPSHQVTQMGQEVILRCVPISNHLYFYWYRQILGQKVEFLVSFYNNEISEKSEIFDDQFSVERPDGSNFTLKIRSTKLEDSAMYFCASSQDKANVLTFGAGSRLTVL.

Ten or more counts support this clonotype. V and J are TRBV10-3 and TRBJ2-7, with D possibly TRBD2 on 6 matching bases. The CDR3 runs 15 residues. Germline V gives CDR1 ENHRY, CDR2 SYGVKD. The V end was cut by 6 bases, the J end by 1 base, with 16 bases between. CDR3 region: CAISQDSGESYEQYF. CDR3 nucleotides: TGTGCCATCAGCCAAGATTCGGGAGAGTCCTACGAGCAGTACTTC.

Comments on this clonotype: An end of the junction differs from the germline gene, which may be a read error. V is TRBV2 and J is TRBJ2-7; D not certain. The V gene's germline CDR1 is SNHLY and CDR2 FYNNEI. The CDR3 has 12 residues. CDR3 in amino acids: CASTQVIYERYF. In DNA, the CDR3 is TGTGCCAGCACCCAGGTGATCTACGAGCGGTACTTC.

This clonotype was counted many times. This chain links TRBV25-1 with TRBJ1-5; D is perhaps TRBD1 (5 bases). V lost 0 bases and J 9 bases, leaving 6 bases between the germline ends. The CDR3 extends over 12 amino acids. The germline CDR1 and CDR2 sequences are MGHDK and SYGVNS. For the CDR3, the DNA is TGTGCCAGCAGTGAATATAGGGGGCCCCAGCATTTT. Its translation: CASSEYRGPQHF.

Of note for this clonotype: Sequence at one end of the junction differs from germline and may be a read error. The V gene is TRBV15, the J gene TRBJ2-6; D perhaps matches TRBD2 (5 bases). This CDR3 has 12 residues. Germline loops: CDR1 LNHNV, CDR2 YYDKDF (reference sequence). CDR3 sequence: CATSRELRRGAF. CDR3 DNA: TGTGCCACCAGCAGAGAACTCCGTCGGGGAGCTTTC.

This chain uses TRBV29-1 with TRBJ1-2; tentatively, D is TRBD1 (5 bases). CDR1 and CDR2 (germline): SQVTM, ANQGSEA. The CDR3 consists of 14 residues. V was pared by 7 bases and J by 0 bases, with 15 bases between. DNA for the CDR3: TGCAGCGCCTATCGGGGGGGGGCTAACTATGGCTACACCTTC. Protein: CSAYRGGANYGYTF. Using reference TRBV29-1 and TRBJ1-2 for the parts outside the CDR3, the full variable domain is SAVISQKPSRDICQRGTSLTIQCQVDSQVTMMFWYRQQPGQSLTLIATANQGSEATYESGFVIDKFPISRPNLTFSTLTVSNMSPEDSSIYLCSAYRGGANYGYTFGSGTRLTVV.

V usage is TRBV6-1 and J usage is TRBJ2-2; D could derive from TRBD1 or TRBD2 (5 bases each). CDR1 MNHNS and CDR2 SASEGT come from the germline V gene. The length of the CDR3 is 13 residues. V lost 0 bases and J lost 12, with 11 bases in between. CDR3 residues: CASSEARGGKLFF. CDR3 sequence (DNA): TGTGCCAGCAGTGAAGCGAGGGGCGGAAAGCTGTTTTTT.

In its sample, this clonotype was seen many times. V and J are TRBV2 and TRBJ2-5, with unresolved D. Germline assignment: CDR1 SNHLY and CDR2 FYNNEI. This CDR3 has 11 residues. Trimming removed 3 bases at V and 5 bases at J, with 4 bases between. The CDR3 coding sequence is TGTGCCAGCAGTGAGCCGGAGACCCAGTACTTC. Protein: CASSEPETQYF.

The chain has TRBV7-9 and TRBJ1-2, with D uncertain. The germline V gene has CDR1 SEHNR and CDR2 FQNEAQ (reference sequence). V was clipped by 2 bases and J by 4 bases, with 14 bases between them. The CDR3 runs to 15 residues. The CDR3 loop reads CASSLSVGKGYGYTF. The CDR3 bases are TGTGCCAGCAGCTTAAGCGTAGGGAAAGGCTATGGCTACACCTTC.

The chain has TRBV20-1 and TRBJ2-5, with D perhaps being TRBD1 or TRBD2 (7 bases each). CDR3 length equals 13 residues. The germline gives CDR1 DFQATT, CDR2 SNEGSKA (reference sequence). V was clipped by 3 bases and J by 7 bases, with 15 bases between them. CDR3 region: CSASRGGPGTQYF. The CDR3 DNA sequence: TGCAGTGCTAGCAGGGGGGGGCCGGGGACCCAGTACTTC.

This chain joins TRBV5-5 and TRBJ2-6; the match to TRBD1 covers 11 bases. J lost 2 bases, V lost 5 bases, and 6 bases had no gene match. The CDR3 has 17 residues. Germline V gene data show CDR1 as SGHKS and CDR2 as YYEKEE (reference sequence). The CDR3 DNA reads as TGTGCCAGCAGTTGGACAGGGGGCGCGGCTGGGGCCAACGTCCTGACTTTC. Amino acids: CASSWTGGAAGANVLTF.

J is TRBJ2-2 and V is TRBV5-4, with 7 bases lining up with TRBD2. The CDR3 contains 13 residues. The V gene end was trimmed by 4 bases and the J gene end by 8 bases; junction bases not matched to a gene: 5. Germline loops: CDR1 SGHNT, CDR2 YYREEE (reference sequence). CDR3 residues: CASSPAGRGELFF. DNA of the CDR3: TGTGCCAGCAGCCCAGCGGGGCGAGGGGAGCTGTTTTTT. Drawing the rest from reference TRBV5-4 and TRBJ2-2, the complete variable domain is ETGVTQSPTHLIKTRGQQVTLRCSSQSGHNTVSWYQQALGQGPQFIFQYYREEENGRGNFPPRFSGLQFPNYSSELNVNALELDDSALYLCASSPAGRGELFFGEGSRLTVL.

This clonotype has just a few counts. CDR3 coding DNA: TGCGCCAGCAGCTTGGGGCCGATCAACATGAACACTGAAGCTTTCTTT. It encodes CASSLGPINMNTEAFF. The chain is built from TRBV5-1 and TRBJ1-1; no definite D call. The CDR3 sequence is 16 residues long. With 0 bases removed from V and 0 bases from J, the gap between germline ends came to 12 bases. Germline V gene sequence: CDR1 SGHRS, CDR2 YFSETQ.

The chain has TRBV5-1 and TRBJ2-7, with 8 bases that match TRBD2. The CDR3 totals 15 residues. The germline gives CDR1 SGHRS, CDR2 YFSETQ. Trimming cost V 0 bases and J 5 bases; bases outside gene matches: 7. The chain's CDR3 is CASSLEGLDLDEQYF. CDR3 nucleotide sequence: TGCGCCAGCAGCTTGGAGGGACTAGACTTGGACGAGCAGTACTTC. The full variable domain, completed using reference TRBV5-1 and TRBJ2-7, is KAGVTQTPRYLIKTRGQQVTLSCSPISGHRSVSWYQQTPGQGLQFLFEYFSETQRNKGNFPGRFSGRQFSNSRSEMNVSTLELGDSALYLCASSLEGLDLDEQYFGPGTRLTVT.

This clonotype appeared once. A clone one base away is much larger, so this may be a read error. The chain is built from TRBV7-3 and TRBJ1-6, with 7 bases identical to TRBD1. The germline gives CDR1 SGHTA, CDR2 FQGTGA. This CDR3 contains 15 residues. The junction had 7 bases not matched to a gene; V was cut back by 5 bases and J by 6 bases. The CDR3 protein is CASSRGQSLNSPLHF. Written as DNA, the CDR3 is TGTGCCAGCAGCCGGGGACAGAGCCTTAATTCACCCCTCCACTTT.

The genes are TRBV25-1 and TRBJ1-6; D may be TRBD1 (5 bases). The CDR3 length is 13 residues. The V end lost 11 bases, the J end lost 7 bases, and 15 bases lay between the germline ends. Germline values: CDR1 MGHDK, CDR2 SYGVNS. The CDR3: CAGGFGRNSPLHF. The CDR3 DNA reads TGTGCCGGGGGTTTTGGGAGAAATTCACCCCTCCACTTT.

This clonotype was picked up many times. V and J are TRBV9 and TRBJ2-7; 8 nucleotides agree with TRBD1. V trimming: 6 bases; J trimming: 4 bases; junction bases outside the gene matches: 3. Germline V gene lookup returns CDR1 SGDLS and CDR2 YYNGEE. The CDR3 length is 12 residues. The DNA for the CDR3 is TGTGCCAGCACAGGGGGCAAGTACGAGCAGTACTTC. Encoded protein: CASTGGKYEQYF.